This entry describes one TCR beta chain. This clonotype was counted at least ten times. The antigen it recognizes is unknown. Per-base quality was not reported, and no clone a single base away is much larger than it. In the germline V gene (reference sequence), CDR1 corresponds to MNHEY and CDR2 to SMNVEV. Including cysteine and phenylalanine, the CDR3 has 18 amino acids. Just CDR3 DNA is preserved here, 54 bases in frame from base 1. Germline trimming amounts to 5 bases on V and 8 bases on J, with 16 as the count of junction bases outside the gene matches. The sample's time point label is to be understood as: patch test 2, 6 weeks after DPC sensitization. The treatment or condition label corresponds to: therapeutic diphenylcyclopropenone sensitization with weekly scalp DPC. At each patch-test visit, blood was drawn before the patch test was applied. Patients were eligible if aged 18 to 70, diagnosed with alopecia and judged suitable for DPC therapy, and pregnant patients were excluded. Unfractionated whole blood was collected in Tempus Blood RNA tubes, and total RNA was extracted from that blood.

This record belongs to a study of human T cells and chemical hapten exposure (dated by TCRdb to the early 2020s). About the study as a whole: For sensitization, 2% DPC in acetone was applied to an approximately 2 cm by approximately 2 cm area of upper inner arm skin. Blood was sampled from patients pre-sensitization (week 0) and at 2, 6 and about 24 weeks after DPC sensitization. Libraries were pooled for sequencing, and variation in per-sample TCR yields was attributed mainly to small differences in library volumes within the pool. Twenty-nine alopecia patients provided blood for TCR sequencing at one to four time points (pre-sensitization, 2, 6 and 24 weeks). Throughout the study period of 20 to 30 weeks, patients also received therapeutic DPC doses to the scalp every week. This study followed changes in the peripheral blood TCR repertoire in vivo during primary and secondary sensitization of alopecia patients to the hapten diphenylcyclopropenone (DPC). Patch testing was performed on the upper back with Finn chambers containing 0.01% DPC, and the patch tests were scored after 6 days according to International Contact Dermatitis Research Group standards. Most of the patients in the cohort were female, and the cohort covered alopecia areata with under or over 50% scalp involvement, alopecia totalis and alopecia universalis.

Libraries were prepared through RACE. Sequencing instrument: NextSeq 500. Library preparation attached unique molecular identifiers to individual cDNA molecules for quantitative, reproducible TCR counting. For every blood RNA sample, sequencing covered both the TCR alpha and TCR beta chains. In the paper's pipeline: The median number of TCRs per sample was approximately 93,000, ranging from about 20,000 to 700,000. The Decombinator software suite was used to annotate V, J and CDR3 in the TCR reads. For the PS versus PT1 abundance plots, all samples were subsampled to the same number of TCRs (28,000). TCRs were defined as expanded if absent before sensitization and observed at least eight times at the 2-week time point. TCRdb handled the public reads itself, with Q25 trimming in fastp and clone calling in MiXCR, and kept productive beta chains. Merged by CDR3 protein, the rows form single entries marked with the most common genes and DNA. TCRdb, not the authors, supplied the V and J calls. The sample yields roughly 96,000 distinct CDR3 sequences; approximately 8.6% were counted once. The ten largest clones represent 2% to 2.5% of the sample.

Summary of the overall study and its limitations: Alopecia, a presumed autoimmune disease, was present in all patients, so the immune response of the patients might differ from that of healthy individuals. Repeated subsampling changed both the strength of the expansion versus patch-test correlation and the threshold at which that correlation became significant. DPC sensitization did not change the number of TCRs with a frequency above 1 in 1000, and there was no evidence of changes in global repertoire structure. Significantly more large CDR3 similarity clusters were formed by expanded TCRs than by pre-sensitization or healthy control sets, consistent with antigen-driven responses. Patch test score was positively correlated with the number of PT1 expanded TCRs, with significance at thresholds 8, 16 and 32 but not at 4.

The TCR originated in a middle-aged woman with alopecia areata. Some clones in this sample may be carry-over from other donors' samples. The sequence is built from TRBV27 and TRBJ1-4, and 11 junction bases match TRBD1. The specimen comprised whole blood, sampled in connection with sensitization to the hapten diphenylcyclopropenone (DPC). The DNA sequence follows: TGTGCCAGCAGTCCCGGACAGGGGGCTTGGGGAGGTTTAGAAAAACTGTTTTTT. It is translated as CASSPGQGAWGGLEKLFF.